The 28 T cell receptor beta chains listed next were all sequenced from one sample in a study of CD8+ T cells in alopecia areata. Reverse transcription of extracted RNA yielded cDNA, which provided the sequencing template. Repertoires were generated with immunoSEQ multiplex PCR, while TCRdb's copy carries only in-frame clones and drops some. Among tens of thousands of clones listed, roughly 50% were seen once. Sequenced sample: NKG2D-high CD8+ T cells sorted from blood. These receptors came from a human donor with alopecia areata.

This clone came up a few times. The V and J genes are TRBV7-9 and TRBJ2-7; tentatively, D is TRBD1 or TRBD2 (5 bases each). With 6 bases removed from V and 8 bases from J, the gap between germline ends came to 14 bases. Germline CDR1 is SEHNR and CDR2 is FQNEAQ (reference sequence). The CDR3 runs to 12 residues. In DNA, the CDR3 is TGTGCCAGCAGTACTATGGGGGAACAGCAGTACTTC. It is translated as CASSTMGEQQYF. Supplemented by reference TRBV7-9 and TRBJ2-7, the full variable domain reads DTGVSQNPRHKITKRGQNVTFRCDPISEHNRLYWYRQTLGQGPEFLTYFQNEAQLEKSRLLSDRFSAERPKGSFSTLEIQRTEQGDSAMYLCASSTMGEQQYFGPGTRLTVT.

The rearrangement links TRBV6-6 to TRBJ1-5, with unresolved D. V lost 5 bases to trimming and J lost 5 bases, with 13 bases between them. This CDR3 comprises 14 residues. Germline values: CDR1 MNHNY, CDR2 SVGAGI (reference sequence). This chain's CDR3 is CASSPDRAYQPQHF. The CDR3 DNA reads TGTGCCAGCAGTCCCGACCGGGCCTATCAGCCCCAGCATTTT.

CDR3 residues: CASSDSDRGSTEAFF. CDR3 sequence (DNA): TGTGCCAGCAGCGATTCGGACAGGGGATCCACTGAAGCTTTCTTT. V gene TRBV9 combines with J gene TRBJ1-1; 9 bases map to TRBD1. Germline V CDR1 and CDR2: SGDLS, YYNGEE. V was clipped by 3 bases and J by 4 bases; unmatched bases: 7. This CDR3 comprises 15 residues.

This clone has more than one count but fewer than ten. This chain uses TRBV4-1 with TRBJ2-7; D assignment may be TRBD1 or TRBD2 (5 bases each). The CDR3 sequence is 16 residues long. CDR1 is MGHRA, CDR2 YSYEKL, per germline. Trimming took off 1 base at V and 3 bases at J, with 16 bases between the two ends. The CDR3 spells CASSQGGVGTDYEQYF. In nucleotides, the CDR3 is TGCGCCAGCAGCCAAGGAGGGGTGGGCACCGACTACGAGCAGTACTTC.

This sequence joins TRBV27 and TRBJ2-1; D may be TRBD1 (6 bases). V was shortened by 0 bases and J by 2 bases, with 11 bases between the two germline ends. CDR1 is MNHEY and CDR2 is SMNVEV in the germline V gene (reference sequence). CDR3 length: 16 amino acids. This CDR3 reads CASSLSSGHTYNEQFF. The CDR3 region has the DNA TGTGCCAGCAGTTTATCGTCGGGACACACCTACAATGAGCAGTTCTTC.

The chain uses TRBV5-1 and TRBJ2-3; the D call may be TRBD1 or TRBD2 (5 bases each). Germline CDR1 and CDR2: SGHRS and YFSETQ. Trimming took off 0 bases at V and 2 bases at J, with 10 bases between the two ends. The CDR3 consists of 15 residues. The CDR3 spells CASSLAGTHTDTQYF. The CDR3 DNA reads TGCGCCAGCAGCTTGGCCGGGACCCACACAGATACGCAGTATTTT.

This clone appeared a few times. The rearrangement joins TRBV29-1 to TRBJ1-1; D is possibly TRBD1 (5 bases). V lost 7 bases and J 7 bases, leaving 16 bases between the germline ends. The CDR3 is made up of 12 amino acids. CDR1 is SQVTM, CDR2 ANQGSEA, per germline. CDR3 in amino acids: CSGQGLEVEAFF. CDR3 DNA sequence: TGCAGCGGGCAGGGACTTGAGGTTGAAGCTTTCTTT.

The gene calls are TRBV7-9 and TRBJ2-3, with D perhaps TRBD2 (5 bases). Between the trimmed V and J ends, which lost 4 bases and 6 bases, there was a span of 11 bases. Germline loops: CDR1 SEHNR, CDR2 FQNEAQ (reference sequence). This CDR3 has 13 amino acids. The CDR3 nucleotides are TGTGCCAGCAGCTCTCACAGCGGTGATACGCAGTATTTT. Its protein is CASSSHSGDTQYF. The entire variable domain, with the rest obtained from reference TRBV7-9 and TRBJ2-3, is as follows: DTGVSQNPRHKITKRGQNVTFRCDPISEHNRLYWYRQTLGQGPEFLTYFQNEAQLEKSRLLSDRFSAERPKGSFSTLEIQRTEQGDSAMYLCASSSHSGDTQYFGPGTRLTVL.

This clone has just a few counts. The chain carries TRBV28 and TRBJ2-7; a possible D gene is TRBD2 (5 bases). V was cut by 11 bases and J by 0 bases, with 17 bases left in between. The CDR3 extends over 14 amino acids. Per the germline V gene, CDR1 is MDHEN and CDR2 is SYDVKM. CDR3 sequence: CASSPFTSSYEQYF. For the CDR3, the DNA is TGTGCCTCCAGCCCATTCACTAGCTCCTACGAGCAGTACTTC.

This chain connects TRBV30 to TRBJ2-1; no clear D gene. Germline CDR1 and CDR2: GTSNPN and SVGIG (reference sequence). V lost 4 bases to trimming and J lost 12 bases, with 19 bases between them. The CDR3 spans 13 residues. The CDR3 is CAWTGGPVMGQFF. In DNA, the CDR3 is TGTGCCTGGACGGGTGGCCCCGTAATGGGGCAGTTCTTC.

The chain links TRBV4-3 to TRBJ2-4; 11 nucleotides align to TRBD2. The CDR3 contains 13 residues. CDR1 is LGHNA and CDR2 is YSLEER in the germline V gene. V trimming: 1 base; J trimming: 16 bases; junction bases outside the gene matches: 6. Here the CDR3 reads CASSQALSGRVYF. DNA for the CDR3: TGCGCCAGCAGCCAAGCTCTTAGCGGGAGGGTTTACTTC.

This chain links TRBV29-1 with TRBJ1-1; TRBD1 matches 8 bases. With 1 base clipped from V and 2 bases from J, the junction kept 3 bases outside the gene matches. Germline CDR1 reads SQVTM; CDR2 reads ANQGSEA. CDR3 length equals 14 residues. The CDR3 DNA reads TGCAGCGTTGAAGGGGGACAGGCCAACACTGAAGCTTTCTTT. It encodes CSVEGGQANTEAFF.

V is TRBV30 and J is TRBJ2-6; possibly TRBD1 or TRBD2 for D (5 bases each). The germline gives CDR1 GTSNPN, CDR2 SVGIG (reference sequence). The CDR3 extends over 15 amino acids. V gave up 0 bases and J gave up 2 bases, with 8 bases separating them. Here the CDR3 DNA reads TGTGCCTGGAGTGTACGAGGGGCTGGGGCCAACGTCCTGACTTTC. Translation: CAWSVRGAGANVLTF.

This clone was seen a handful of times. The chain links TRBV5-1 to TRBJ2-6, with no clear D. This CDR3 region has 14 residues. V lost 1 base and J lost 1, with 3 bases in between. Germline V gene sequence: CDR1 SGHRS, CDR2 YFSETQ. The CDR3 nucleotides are TGCGCCAGCAGCTTGTATTCTGGGGCCAACGTCCTGACTTTC. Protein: CASSLYSGANVLTF. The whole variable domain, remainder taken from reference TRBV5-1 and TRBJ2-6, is KAGVTQTPRYLIKTRGQQVTLSCSPISGHRSVSWYQQTPGQGLQFLFEYFSETQRNKGNFPGRFSGRQFSNSRSEMNVSTLELGDSALYLCASSLYSGANVLTFGAGSRLTVL.

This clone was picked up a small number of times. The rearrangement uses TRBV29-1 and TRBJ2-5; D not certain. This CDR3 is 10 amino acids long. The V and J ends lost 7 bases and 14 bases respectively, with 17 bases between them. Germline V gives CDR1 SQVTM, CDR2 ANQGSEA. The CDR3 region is CSGDVAPKYF. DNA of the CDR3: TGCAGCGGGGATGTAGCCCCCAAATACTTC.

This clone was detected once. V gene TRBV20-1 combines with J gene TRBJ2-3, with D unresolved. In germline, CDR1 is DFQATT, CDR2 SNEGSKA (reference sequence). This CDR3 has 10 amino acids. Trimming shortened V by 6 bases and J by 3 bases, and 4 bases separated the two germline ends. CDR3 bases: TGCAGTGCCGAGACAGATACGCAGTATTTT. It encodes CSAETDTQYF.

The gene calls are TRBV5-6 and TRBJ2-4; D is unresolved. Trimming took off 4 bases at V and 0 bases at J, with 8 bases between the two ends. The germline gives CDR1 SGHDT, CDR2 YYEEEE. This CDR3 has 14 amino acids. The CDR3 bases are TGTGCCAGCAGCGCCGGGTTAGCCAAAAACATTCAGTACTTC. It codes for CASSAGLAKNIQYF.

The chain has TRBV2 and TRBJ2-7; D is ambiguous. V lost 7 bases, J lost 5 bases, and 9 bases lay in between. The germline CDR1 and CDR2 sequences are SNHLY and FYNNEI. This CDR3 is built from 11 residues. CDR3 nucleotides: TGTGCCAGCATTCGTTCGGACGAGCAGTACTTC. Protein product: CASIRSDEQYF.

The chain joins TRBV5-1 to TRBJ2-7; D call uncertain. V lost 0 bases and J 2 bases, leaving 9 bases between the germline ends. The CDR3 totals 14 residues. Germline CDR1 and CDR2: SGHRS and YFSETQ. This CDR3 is CASSLEGSTYEQYF. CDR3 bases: TGCGCCAGCAGCTTGGAAGGGTCTACCTACGAGCAGTACTTC.

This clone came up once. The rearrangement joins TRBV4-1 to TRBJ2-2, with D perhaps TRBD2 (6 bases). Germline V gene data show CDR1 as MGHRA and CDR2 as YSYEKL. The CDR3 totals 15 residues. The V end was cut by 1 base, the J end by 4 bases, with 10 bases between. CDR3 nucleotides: TGCGCCAGCAGCCAAGTGAAGGGAGGCACCGGGGAGCTGTTTTTT. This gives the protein CASSQVKGGTGELFF.

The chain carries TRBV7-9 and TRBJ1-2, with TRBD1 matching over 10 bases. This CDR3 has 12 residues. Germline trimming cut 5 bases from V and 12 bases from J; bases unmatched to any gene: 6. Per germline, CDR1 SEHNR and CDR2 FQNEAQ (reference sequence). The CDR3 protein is CASSATGGSDTF. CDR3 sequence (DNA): TGTGCCAGCAGCGCGACAGGGGGCTCGGACACCTTC.

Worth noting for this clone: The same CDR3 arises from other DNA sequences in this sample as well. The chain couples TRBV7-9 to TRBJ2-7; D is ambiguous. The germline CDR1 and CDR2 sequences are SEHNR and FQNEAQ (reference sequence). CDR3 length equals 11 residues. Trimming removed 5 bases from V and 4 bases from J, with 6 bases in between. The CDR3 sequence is CASSPLYEQYF. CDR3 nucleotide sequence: TGTGCCAGCAGCCCCCTGTACGAGCAGTACTTC.

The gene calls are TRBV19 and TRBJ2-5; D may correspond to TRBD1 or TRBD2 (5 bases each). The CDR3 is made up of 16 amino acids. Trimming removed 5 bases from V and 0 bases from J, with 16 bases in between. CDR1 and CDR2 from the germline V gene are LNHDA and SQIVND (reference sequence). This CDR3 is CASSPPGPKYQETQYF. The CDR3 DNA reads TGTGCCAGTAGTCCTCCGGGACCCAAGTACCAAGAGACCCAGTACTTC.

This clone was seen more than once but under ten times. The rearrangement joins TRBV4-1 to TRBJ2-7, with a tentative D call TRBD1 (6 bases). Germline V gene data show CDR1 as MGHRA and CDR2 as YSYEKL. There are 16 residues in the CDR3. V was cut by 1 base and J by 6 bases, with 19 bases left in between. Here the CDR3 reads CASSQGARGSFAEQYF. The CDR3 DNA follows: TGCGCCAGCAGCCAAGGGGCAAGGGGGAGTTTTGCCGAGCAGTACTTC.

The CDR3 DNA sequence: TGCAGCGTTGAAGTACCCCCCTACGAGCAGTACTTC. It codes for CSVEVPPYEQYF. The V gene is TRBV29-1, the J gene TRBJ2-5, with no clear D. The end of the DNA is better explained by TRBJ2-7, so the J call may be wrong. The CDR3 runs to 12 residues. Germline V gene data show CDR1 as SQVTM and CDR2 as ANQGSEA.

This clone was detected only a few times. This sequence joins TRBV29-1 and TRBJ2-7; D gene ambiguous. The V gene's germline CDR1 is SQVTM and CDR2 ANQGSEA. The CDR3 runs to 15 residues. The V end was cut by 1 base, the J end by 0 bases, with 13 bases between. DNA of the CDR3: TGCAGCGTTGAAGGGCTTTCCAGGTCCTCCTACGAGCAGTACTTC. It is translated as CSVEGLSRSSYEQYF.

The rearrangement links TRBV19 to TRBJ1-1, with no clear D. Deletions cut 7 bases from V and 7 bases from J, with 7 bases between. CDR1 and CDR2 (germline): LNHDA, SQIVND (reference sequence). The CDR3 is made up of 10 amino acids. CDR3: CASTPNEAFF. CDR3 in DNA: TGTGCCAGTACCCCGAATGAAGCTTTCTTT.

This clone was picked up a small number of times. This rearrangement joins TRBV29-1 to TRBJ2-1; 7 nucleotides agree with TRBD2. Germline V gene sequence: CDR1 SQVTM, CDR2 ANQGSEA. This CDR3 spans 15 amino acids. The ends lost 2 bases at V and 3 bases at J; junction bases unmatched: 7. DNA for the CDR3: TGCAGCGTTGAACGTGGGAGGGCCGTCTACAATGAGCAGTTCTTC. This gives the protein CSVERGRAVYNEQFF.